This T cell receptor beta chain was documented in a study of cytomegalovirus exposure and HLA in healthy donors. Whole-study findings and limits: Immune exposure data for these donors was limited to CMV serostatus. TRBV6-2, TRBV6-3 and some other V segments were excluded as indistinguishable. Apparent HLA restriction characterized most CMV-associated TCR beta chains in a later analysis.

The sample holds a few counts of this clone. No antigen is known for it. Germline loops: CDR1 MNHNS, CDR2 SASEGT. The CDR3 extends over 13 amino acids. The V gene lost 3 bases and the J gene lost 7 bases, with 10 bases spanning the gap. Vbeta (60) and Jbeta (13) primers were used in the PCR. TCRdb's copy holds only in-frame clones and misses some; the assay was immunoSEQ multiplex PCR. The top ten hold 6% of the sample, which has around 130,000 clones, roughly 9% seen once. This chain uses TRBV6-1 with TRBJ1-5, with D perhaps matching TRBD1 (6 bases). Sequenced sample: PBMCs. This TCR was sampled from a middle-aged woman in good health and CMV-seropositive. The CDR3: CASSDTGFQPQHF. The CDR3 region has the DNA TGTGCCAGCAGTGACACAGGGTTCCAGCCCCAGCATTTT.